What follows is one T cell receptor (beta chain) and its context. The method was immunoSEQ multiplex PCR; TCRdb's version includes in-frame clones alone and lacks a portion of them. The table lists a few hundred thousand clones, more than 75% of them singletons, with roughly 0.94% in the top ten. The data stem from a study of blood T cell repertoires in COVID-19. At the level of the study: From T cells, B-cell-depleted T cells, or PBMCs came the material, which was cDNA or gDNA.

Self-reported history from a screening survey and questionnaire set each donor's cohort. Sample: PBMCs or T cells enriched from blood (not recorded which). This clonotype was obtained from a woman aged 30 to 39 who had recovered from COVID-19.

The CDR3 DNA reads TGTGCCTGGACTCGAGCGGGCAGGGCGAGCTCTGGAAACACCATATATTTT. Translated, it gives CAWTRAGRASSGNTIYF. V gene TRBV30 combines with J gene TRBJ1-3; a possible D gene is TRBD1 (5 bases). The V and J ends lost 4 bases and 0 bases respectively, with 19 bases between them. The CDR3 has 17 residues. From germline, CDR1 is GTSNPN and CDR2 SVGIG (reference sequence).